Below are 21 T cell receptor beta chains sequenced from a single sample in a study of T cells in women clearing cervical HPV infection. Method: immunoSEQ multiplex PCR; TCRdb's copy keeps in-frame clones and lacks some. The data show about 25,000 clones, and the top ten clones hold 3.5% to 4.5%. The sequenced sample consisted of blood buffy coat. These receptors all stem from a woman aged 18-69 years with a cervical HPV16 infection that either progressed to CIN3+ or cleared (not recorded which).

Points on this clone: The CDR3 end is not reached by the read, which stops 3 residues before it; the germline J gene fills it in. V usage is TRBV2 and J usage is TRBJ2-2; D ambiguous. The CDR3 sequence is 13 residues long. The germline CDR1 and CDR2 sequences are SNHLY and FYNNEI. The CDR3 spells CASSGDQGSPLFF. The part of the CDR3 DNA that was read is TGTGCCAGCAGTGGAGATCAAGGGTCACCG. Full variable domain (outside the CDR3, taken from reference TRBV2 and TRBJ2-2): EPEVTQTPSHQVTQMGQEVILRCVPISNHLYFYWYRQILGQKVEFLVSFYNNEISEKSEIFDDQFSVERPDGSNFTLKIRSTKLEDSAMYFCASSGDQGSPLFFGEGSRLTVL.

To note about this clone: The read finishes 3 residues shy of the CDR3 end, and the germline J gene is used to complete it. The V gene is TRBV14, the J gene TRBJ2-1, with D tentatively TRBD2 (6 bases). The germline V gene has CDR1 SGHDN and CDR2 FVKESK. The CDR3 runs 16 residues. V dropped 0 bases and J dropped 7 bases, with 16 bases sitting between them. The CDR3 reads CASSQDQAPRGNEQFF. CDR3 DNA, as far as it was read: TGTGCCAGCAGCCAAGATCAGGCCCCTCGGGGGAATGAG.

Worth noting for this clone: The DNA ends 3 residues before the CDR3 does, and the rest of the CDR3 is filled in from the germline J gene. V and J are TRBV10-3 and TRBJ2-7, with D uncertain. The CDR3 runs to 14 residues. From germline, CDR1 is ENHRY and CDR2 SYGVKD. V was clipped by 4 bases and J by 2 bases, with 12 bases between them. CDR3 DNA, as far as it was read: TGTGCCATCAGTGGTAATTCAGGAACCTACGAG. It yields the protein CAISGNSGTYE. The entire CDR3 protein is CAISGNSGTYEQYF.

Concerning this clone: Coverage ceases 3 residues before the CDR3 finishes, and the germline J gene fills in the end. This chain joins TRBV7-9 and TRBJ2-7, with D perhaps matching TRBD1 (5 bases). Trimming took off 5 bases at V and 3 bases at J, with 8 bases between the two ends. Looked up from germline, CDR1 is SEHNR and CDR2 is FQNEAQ (reference sequence). This CDR3 region has 12 residues. The CDR3 spells CASSRTFYEQYF. Incomplete CDR3 DNA: TGTGCCAGCAGCCGGACATTCTACGAG.

By frequency, this clone is medium-sized (0.01 to 0.1%). The missing CDR3 end, 3 residues past where the read stops, is filled in from the germline J gene. This rearrangement joins TRBV10-3 to TRBJ2-3; TRBD1 matches at 7 bases. After removal of 7 bases from V and 3 bases from J, the junction contained 4 bases not matched to a gene. CDR1 is ENHRY and CDR2 is SYGVKD in the germline V gene. The CDR3 is made up of 13 amino acids. The part of the CDR3 DNA that was read is TGTGCCATCAATCGACAGGGAACAGATACG. Protein product: CAINRQGTDT. The whole CDR3 protein reads CAINRQGTDTQYF.

With regard to this clone: The observed sequence ends 3 residues before the CDR3 terminus, with the missing tail filled in from the germline J gene. This sequence joins TRBV5-1 and TRBJ2-5; possibly TRBD1 for D (6 bases). Trimming shortened V by 5 bases and J by 2 bases, and 13 bases separated the two germline ends. Germline V lookup: CDR1 SGHRS, CDR2 YFSETQ. The length of the CDR3 is 14 residues. The CDR3 spells CASSSRQVQETQYF. The sequenced CDR3 bases are TGCGCCAGCAGTTCCCGACAGGTTCAAGAGACC.

A note on this clone: The read stops 3 residues short of the end of the CDR3; the missing end is completed from the germline J gene. The chain has TRBV19 and TRBJ1-2; possible D gene TRBD1, 5 bases. The CDR3 runs to 14 residues. Trimming left V 3 bases short and J 5 bases short, with 13 bases between. The germline gives CDR1 LNHDA, CDR2 SQIVND (reference sequence). Incomplete CDR3 DNA: TGTGCCAGTAGTATGACAGTTGTACCGTATGGC. Translating gives CASSMTVVPYG. The whole CDR3 is CASSMTVVPYGYTF.

Concerning this clone: The read finishes 3 residues shy of the CDR3 end, and the germline J gene is used to complete it. The chain employs TRBV30 and TRBJ1-2; possibly TRBD1 for D (5 bases). The CDR3 contains 14 residues. The germline V gene encodes CDR1 GTSNPN and CDR2 SVGIG (reference sequence). The CDR3 loop reads CAWASGGYTDTYTF. The CDR3 DNA, read in part, is TGTGCCTGGGCTAGCGGGGGATACACAGATACC. The full variable domain, its missing parts supplied by reference TRBV30 and TRBJ1-2, is SQTIHQWPATLVQPVGSPLSLECTVEGTSNPNLYWYRQAAGRGLQLLFYSVGIGQISSEVPQNLSASRPQDRQFILSSKKLLLSDSGFYLCAWASGGYTDTYTFGSGTRLTVV.

A word on this clone: The missing CDR3 end, 3 residues past where the read stops, is filled in from the germline J gene. The rearrangement links TRBV12-5 to TRBJ2-7; TRBD1 matches at 8 bases. The CDR3 totals 15 residues. Germline-derived CDR1 and CDR2 are LGHNT and FRNRAP. V was pared by 4 bases and J by 2 bases, with 7 bases of the junction left unmatched. The part of the CDR3 DNA that was read is TGTGCTAGTGGTTCCCTCCAGACAGGGGCCTACGAG. Translated, it gives CASGSLQTGAYE. The full-length CDR3 reads as CASGSLQTGAYEQYF.

Partial CDR3 DNA: TGTGCCAGTAGTTCCAGGACAGGAGCCTACGAG. Translating gives CASSSRTGAYE. Given in full, the CDR3 is CASSSRTGAYEQYF. The rearrangement uses TRBV19 and TRBJ2-7; 7 bases agree with TRBD1. The sequenced fragment ends 3 residues before the CDR3 boundary, so the rest is inferred from the germline J gene. J gave up 2 bases and V 5 bases, and 6 bases lay outside the gene matches. The CDR3 is 14 amino acids. Germline CDR1 is LNHDA and CDR2 is SQIVND (reference sequence).

Turning to this clone: The junction and the germline gene differ at one end; a read error may be behind it. The read terminates 3 residues ahead of where the CDR3 ends, so the germline J gene completes it. The chain joins TRBV4-2 to TRBJ2-7; 11 nucleotides align to TRBD1. This CDR3 contains 15 residues. The germline V gene has CDR1 LGHNA and CDR2 YNFKEQ. CDR3 bases read: TGCGCCAGCAGCCAGGGACAGGGGGGGACCTACGAG. Residues: CASSQGQGGTYE. The full-length CDR3 reads as CASSQGQGGTYEQYF.

Points on this clone: The read ends 3 residues shy of where the CDR3 ends; the end is completed using the germline J gene. The chain combines TRBV13 with TRBJ2-5; TRBD2 agrees at 14 bases. The germline V gene has CDR1 PRHDT and CDR2 FYEKMQ (reference sequence). The CDR3 has 14 residues. CDR3 bases read: TGTGCCAGCAGTCGGGGACTAGCGGGAGATACC. Protein product: CASSRGLAGDT. The CDR3 in full is CASSRGLAGDTQYF.

Notes on this clone: Coverage ceases 3 residues before the CDR3 finishes, and the germline J gene fills in the end. V and J are TRBV7-6 and TRBJ2-1; 10 bases align to TRBD2. The CDR3 has 14 amino acids. V was pared by 3 bases and J by 9 bases, with 5 bases of the junction left unmatched. In germline, CDR1 is SGHVS, CDR2 FNYEAQ. CDR3 sequence: CASSFRSGGIEQFF. The covered CDR3 bases are TGTGCCAGCAGCTTCCGTAGCGGGGGGATTGAG.

On this clone: The read stops 3 residues short of the end of the CDR3; the missing end is completed from the germline J gene. The chain couples TRBV20-1 to TRBJ1-2, with D possibly being TRBD1 (6 bases). This CDR3 is built from 18 residues. Trimming pared 1 base from V and 4 bases from J, leaving 25 bases between. Germline CDR1 reads DFQATT; CDR2 reads SNEGSKA (reference sequence). The CDR3 protein is CSARGSSFGGGRVYGYTF. The sequenced CDR3 bases are TGCAGTGCTAGAGGAAGTTCGTTCGGCGGGGGGCGCGTCTATGGC.

As regards this clone: Read coverage stops 3 residues before the CDR3 terminus; the germline J gene supplies the remainder. The chain joins TRBV2 to TRBJ2-7; 13 nucleotides agree with TRBD2. Germline assignment: CDR1 SNHLY and CDR2 FYNNEI. This CDR3 region has 16 residues. The ends lost 6 bases at V and 2 bases at J; junction bases unmatched: 7. The CDR3 protein is CASREKGTSGTYEQYF. Incomplete CDR3 DNA: TGTGCCAGCAGAGAAAAGGGGACTAGCGGGACCTACGAG.

In the case of this clone: The missing CDR3 end, 3 residues past where the read stops, is filled in from the germline J gene. This sequence joins TRBV10-2 and TRBJ2-7, with 9 bases aligning to TRBD2. J lost 1 base, V lost 4 bases, and 5 bases had no gene match. This CDR3 has 15 residues. From germline, CDR1 is WSHSY and CDR2 SAAADI. CDR3 bases read: TGCGCCAGCAGTGGTCGGCTAGCGGGGTCCTACGAG. It specifies CASSGRLAGSYE. The CDR3 in full is CASSGRLAGSYEQYF.

Comment on this clone: The CDR3 is cut off 3 residues early in the read; its end comes from the germline J gene. The genes are TRBV6-2 or TRBV6-3 and TRBJ1-1, with 10 bases lining up with TRBD1. Germline-derived CDR1 and CDR2 are MNHEY and SVGEGT. V lost 2 bases and J lost 5; bases outside the gene matches: 8. The CDR3 is 16 residues long. CDR3 sequence: CASSYPKDRGGTEAFF. The sequenced part of the CDR3 DNA is TGTGCCAGCAGTTACCCCAAGGACAGGGGGGGGACTGAA.

Turning to this clone: The CDR3 is cut off 3 residues early in the read; its end comes from the germline J gene. The chain has TRBV30 and TRBJ1-1, with D maybe TRBD1 (6 bases). CDR1 is GTSNPN and CDR2 is SVGIG in the germline V gene (reference sequence). There are 13 residues in the CDR3. The V end was cut by 0 bases, the J end by 4 bases, with 9 bases between. The sequenced CDR3 bases are TGTGCCTGGAGTGTAGACAGGTCCACTGAA. Translation gives CAWSVDRSTE. The entire CDR3 reads CAWSVDRSTEAFF.

In the case of this clone: The CDR3 goes on 3 residues after the read ends, and that part is filled in from the germline J gene. V is TRBV5-1 and J is TRBJ2-7; 9 positions match TRBD1. Germline trimming cut 9 bases from V and 4 bases from J; bases unmatched to any gene: 8. This CDR3 has 13 amino acids. Germline loops: CDR1 SGHRS, CDR2 YFSETQ. The CDR3 reads CANRDRAPYEQYF. CDR3 DNA, as far as it was read: TGCGCCAACCGGGACAGGGCTCCTTACGAG.

As for this clone: The read ends 3 residues before the CDR3 terminus; that terminus is restored from the germline J gene. J is TRBJ1-3 and V is TRBV7-9; 7 nucleotides line up with TRBD1. After removal of 4 bases from V and 8 bases from J, the junction contained 11 bases not matched to a gene. The CDR3 contains 15 residues. Germline CDR1 and CDR2: SEHNR and FQNEAQ (reference sequence). The DNA read from the CDR3 is TGTGCCAGCAGCTCCAGGACAGGTTTACTCGACACC. The encoded protein is CASSSRTGLLDT. The complete CDR3 reads CASSSRTGLLDTIYF. Full variable domain (remainder filled in from reference TRBV7-9 and TRBJ1-3): DTGVSQNPRHKITKRGQNVTFRCDPISEHNRLYWYRQTLGQGPEFLTYFQNEAQLEKSRLLSDRFSAERPKGSFSTLEIQRTEQGDSAMYLCASSSRTGLLDTIYFGEGSWLTVV.

On this clone: The CDR3 end is not reached by the read, which stops 3 residues before it; the germline J gene fills it in. The chain has TRBV20-1 and TRBJ2-3; 7 positions match TRBD1. The CDR3 totals 15 residues. The V gene's germline CDR1 is DFQATT and CDR2 SNEGSKA (reference sequence). The V segment lost 5 bases and the J segment 2 bases; nucleotides outside the gene matches: 10. CDR3 sequence reads: CSAEPPTGPTDTQYF. Partial CDR3 DNA: TGCAGTGCTGAACCCCCGACAGGGCCCACAGATACG.